Listed below are T cell receptor beta chains from one sample, sequenced in a study of molecular identifiers for immune sequencing clone quantification. TCRdb itself ran the PCR reads through MiXCR, one entry per CDR3 protein. The sample has about 630,000 distinct CDR3 sequences, 25% seen once. Sequenced material: naive CD8+ T cells from blood, with Jurkat cell RNA spiked in. These receptor sequences come from a human donor in good health. Some libraries in this study had Jurkat cell RNA spiked in. Both conserved end residues are part of each CDR3. D genes are given only for firm matches. Only some rows state a clone size, as once, few, many or a class for expanded clones.

clone_size	v_call	d_call	j_call	cdr3_nt	cdr3_aa
many	TRBV7-9	TRBD1	TRBJ1-3	TGTGCCAGCAGCAGGGACAGCTCTGGAAACACCATATATTTT	CASSRDSSGNTIYF
many	TRBV29-1	.	TRBJ2-2	TGCAGCGTATACACCGGGGAGCTGTTTTTT	CSVYTGELFF
.	TRBV2	.	TRBJ2-1	TGTGCCAGCACTACCGGGAACAGGGATTGGCCCTACAATGAGCAGTTCTTC	CASTTGNRDWPYNEQFF
many	TRBV7-9	.	TRBJ2-7	TGTGCCAGCAGCACTATCAACTACGAGCAGTACTTC	CASSTINYEQYF
.	TRBV4-3	.	TRBJ1-5	TGCGCCAGCAGCCAAGAAGGAAAATCCTACACAGATACGCAGCATTTT	CASSQEGKSYTDTQHF
many	TRBV5-4	.	TRBJ2-3	TGTGCCAGCAGCCCAGTCGACAGTACAGATACGCAGTATTTT	CASSPVDSTDTQYF
many	TRBV4-1	.	TRBJ2-5	TGCGCCAGCAGCCAACTCCAGCGGTCCCAAGAGACCCAGTACTTC	CASSQLQRSQETQYF
few	TRBV25-1	.	TRBJ2-7	TGTGCCAGCAGTGAAGTTCGGCTGAACGAGCAGTACTTC	CASSEVRLNEQYF
many	TRBV29-1	TRBD1	TRBJ2-7	TGCAGCGTTGACCAGGGACAGGGTTCCTACGAGCAGTACTTC	CSVDQGQGSYEQYF
.	TRBV12-3/TRBV12-4	TRBD2	TRBJ2-5	TGTGCCAGCAGTCCCTCCCCCGTGAGAATAGCGGGGGGGCGAGAGACCCAGTACTTC	CASSPSPVRIAGGRETQYF
many	TRBV6-2/TRBV6-3	.	TRBJ2-7	TGTGCCAGCAGTTACGGCCAGGAAGTCTACGAGCAGTACTTC	CASSYGQEVYEQYF
.	TRBV20-1	TRBD2	TRBJ2-7	TGCAGTGCCATTCCGGGACTAGCGGGAATTCTCTCCTACGAGCAGTACTTC	CSAIPGLAGILSYEQYF
few	TRBV4-1	.	TRBJ2-1	TGCGCCAGCAGTCACTCAGGAAACAATGAGCAGTTCTTC	CASSHSGNNEQFF
many	TRBV6-1	.	TRBJ1-5	TGTGCCAGCAGTTCCCCCCGAATGCAGCTTAGCAATCAGCCCCAGCATTTT	CASSSPRMQLSNQPQHF
.	TRBV12-3/TRBV12-4	.	TRBJ1-5	TGTGCCAGCAGTTGGACCCCTTCGGGCAATCAGCCCCAGCATTTT	CASSWTPSGNQPQHF
.	TRBV30	TRBD1	TRBJ2-7	TGTGCCTGGAGTGTACATCCAGGGGGCATTTACGAGCAGTACTTC	CAWSVHPGGIYEQYF
many	TRBV7-2	.	TRBJ2-7	TGTGCCAGCAGCCTGGGGAGGGGGTACTCCTACGAGCAGTACTTC	CASSLGRGYSYEQYF
many	TRBV12-3/TRBV12-4	.	TRBJ1-2	TGTGCCAGCAGTTCTTCTCCGATGTATGGCTACACCTTC	CASSSSPMYGYTF
.	TRBV2	.	TRBJ2-3	TGTGCCAGCAGTGAATTCCAAGGAGAGGATACGCAGTATTTT	CASSEFQGEDTQYF